This TCR beta chain was sequenced during a study of beta chain features in type 1 diabetes. Study findings and constraints: No resolution was reached here on whether HLA type influences TCRB rearrangement. Moderate but significant shortening of TCRB CDR3s was recorded in all four CD4+ subsets from Type 1 diabetes patients.

As every portion of the isolated RNA was reverse transcribed, the sequencing read expressed TCRB transcripts. Method: immunoSEQ multiplex PCR; TCRdb's copy keeps in-frame clones and lacks some. The table has about 140,000 clones, 10% seen once; the top ten hold less than 1.5%. The length of the CDR3 is 15 residues. Germline V gene sequence: CDR1 SGHDT, CDR2 YYEEEE. J was trimmed by 1 base and V by 4 bases; bases with no gene match: 8. Central memory, naive, regulatory and stem cell-like memory CD4+ cells were sorted by CD45RO/CCR7/CD25/CD127/CD95/CD27. There are a few counts of this clone. Its antigen is unidentified.

V usage is TRBV5-6 and J usage is TRBJ2-7, with 7 bases matching TRBD1. The TCR originated in a man aged 18 to 29 in good health. Sequencing used naive CD4+ T cells from blood. DNA for the CDR3: TGTGCCAGCAGCGCAAGACAGGGCAGGTCCTACGAGCAGTACTTC. It codes for CASSARQGRSYEQYF.